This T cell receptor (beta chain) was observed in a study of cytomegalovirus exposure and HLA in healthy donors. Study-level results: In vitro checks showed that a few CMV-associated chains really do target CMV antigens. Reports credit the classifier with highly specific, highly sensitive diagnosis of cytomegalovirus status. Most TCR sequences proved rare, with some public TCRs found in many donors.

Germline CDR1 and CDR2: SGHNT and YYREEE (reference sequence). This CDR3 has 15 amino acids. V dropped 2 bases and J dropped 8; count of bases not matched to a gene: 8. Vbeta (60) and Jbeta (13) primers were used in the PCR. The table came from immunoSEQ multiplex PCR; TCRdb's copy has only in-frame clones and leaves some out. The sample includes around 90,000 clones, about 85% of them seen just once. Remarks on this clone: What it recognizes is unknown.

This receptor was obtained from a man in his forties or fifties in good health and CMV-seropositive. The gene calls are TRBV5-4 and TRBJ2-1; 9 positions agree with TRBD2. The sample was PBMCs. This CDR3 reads CASSLAGGVWDEQFF. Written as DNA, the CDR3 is TGTGCCAGCAGCTTAGCGGGGGGTGTTTGGGATGAGCAGTTCTTC.